This T cell receptor (beta chain) was retrieved from a study of cytomegalovirus exposure and HLA in healthy donors. Whole-study results and caveats: While the bulk of TCR sequences proved rare, some public TCRs turned up in many donors. It was only CMV serostatus that was available as immune exposure information.

Comments on this clone: What it binds is unknown.

Primers for the PCR totalled 60 Vbeta and 13 Jbeta. Data came from immunoSEQ multiplex PCR; TCRdb stores just in-frame clones and leaves some out. The profile shows some 170,000 clones, 81% of them singletons. The CDR3 runs to 16 residues. The rearrangement links TRBV21-1 to TRBJ1-6; the table calls TRBD1, which could not be checked here. TRBV21-1 is a known pseudogene. What was sequenced was PBMCs. The TCR originated in a woman between 50 and 59 years old in good health and CMV-seronegative. The CDR3, as DNA: TGTGCCAGCAGTCCCCGGACAGCGGCGGGTGATTCACCCCTCCACTTT. This sequence encodes CASSPRTAAGDSPLHF.